This T cell receptor beta chain is drawn from a study of blood T cell repertoires in COVID-19. Study at large: The origin of the acute and convalescent COVID-19 samples was the United States, Italy and Spain. T cells, B-cell-depleted T cells, or PBMCs provided the cDNA or gDNA that served as material.

In the original processing: For nucleated cells, counts were estimated from reference gene primer amplification. Method: immunoSEQ multiplex PCR; TCRdb's copy keeps in-frame clones and lacks some. V and J calls and clone size are those listed in that table; D and trimming were worked out from the DNA. The sample has about 89,000 clones, 80% seen once. CDR3 length equals 16 residues. V shed 3 bases and J shed 4 bases, with 16 bases lying between them. Germline-derived CDR1 and CDR2 are SGHTA and FQGNSA. This sequence was found in a woman aged 80 or older with acute or convalescent COVID-19. The V gene is TRBV7-2, the J gene TRBJ2-1; D perhaps matches TRBD2 (6 bases). The sample comprised peripheral blood. The CDR3 DNA is TGTGCCAGCAGCTTGCCTCGGGGGTCATGGTACAATGAGCAGTTCTTC. Translation gives CASSLPRGSWYNEQFF.